Included here is one TCR beta chain sequence, with context. Its antigen is not known. Combining a sample-barcoded 5' primer with a J-beta primer mix, a second PCR ran for about 7 to 11 cycles. TCRdb processed the 5' RACE reads anew with MiXCR; each CDR3 protein has one entry. The repertoire has 590,000 or so distinct CDR3 sequences, under 30% of them found once; the top ten carry around 14%. This record belongs to a study of blood T cells in healthy people across ages. Study outcomes and limitations: Estimates of diversity drawn from one million T cells were considered underestimates.

What was sequenced was blood. The receptor was isolated from a woman aged 80 or over in good health.

CDR3 DNA sequence: TGTGCCAGCAGGGGGGCGGCAGGGCGAGCTTTCTTT. Amino acid sequence: CASRGAAGRAFF. The chain is built from TRBV2 and TRBJ1-1; weak D call: TRBD1 (6 bases). The germline V gene has CDR1 SNHLY and CDR2 FYNNEI. V lost 6 bases to trimming and J lost 10 bases, with 15 bases between them. This CDR3 has 12 residues.